This section outlines one T cell receptor beta chain sequence together with its context. Its specificity is not known. This entry comes from a study of molecular identifiers for immune sequencing clone quantification. Overall study results and limits: Investigators reportedly could detect spiked Jurkat TCR RNA from one cell among approximately 970,000 naive cells. Sizes of highly expanded clones could be underestimated through identical TCRs sharing a barcode.

Trimming took off 3 bases at V and 5 bases at J, with 6 bases between the two ends. The CDR3 loop spans 12 amino acids. Germline V gene data show CDR1 as MDHEN and CDR2 as SYDVKM. Both previously described methods and listed TCR primers were employed to make bulk TCR libraries. TCRdb re-analysed the PCR reads in MiXCR, keeping a single row per CDR3 protein. Counted here are some 100,000 distinct CDR3 sequences, roughly 38% occurring once; the ten biggest clones make up 4% to 5%. Material: naive CD8+ T cells from blood, with Jurkat cell RNA spiked in. The subset here: FACS-sorted CD8+CD4-CCR7+CD45RA+ naive T cells. This rearrangement joins TRBV28 to TRBJ2-3; D uncertain. This TCR came from a human donor in good health. Some libraries in this study had Jurkat cell RNA spiked in. The CDR3 bases are TGTGCCAGCAGTTTTCCAGAAGATACGCAGTATTTT. Translating gives CASSFPEDTQYF.